This T cell receptor beta chain was sequenced for a study of OX40 agonist ivuxolimab in advanced cancers. Study-level background: The costimulatory receptor OX40 (CD134) was targeted by ivuxolimab, a fully human IgG2 agonistic monoclonal antibody. Partial responses were achieved by three dose-escalation patients, of whom one had hepatocellular carcinoma and two had cutaneous melanoma. Intravenous ivuxolimab was administered to patients every 2 weeks at six dose levels: 0.01, 0.1, 0.3, 1.5, 3 and 10 mg/kg. Patients were allowed to have had prior anti-PD-1, anti-PD-L1 or anti-CTLA-4 therapy, and around 40% of the dose-escalation patients had previously received checkpoint inhibitors. A male proportion of nearly 85% and a mean age of around 60 years, ranging from roughly 23 to 90, were recorded for the dose-escalation cohort. Among the roughly 54 dose-escalation patients, 19 had hepatocellular carcinoma, about 15 melanoma, 9 renal cell carcinoma and 9 head and neck cancer. The paper covers the monotherapy dose-escalation part of the phase I ivuxolimab trial, which included N of about 56 patients. The purpose of peripheral TCRbeta sequencing was to test whether ivuxolimab changed TCR sequence diversity and led to clonal T-cell expansion. Paper-wide results and their limitations: At doses of 0.1 to 3.0 mg/kg, clonal expansion of both CD4+ and CD8+ blood T cells was observed from baseline to week 6. Partial responders in the 0.1-3.0 mg/kg groups had among the lowest normalized peripheral clonal expansion, especially among CD8+ T cells. The antigen specificity of the clonally expanded peripheral T cells was not determined. Low levels of normalized T-cell clonal expansion were also shown by some nonresponding patients. On average, CD8+ T cells showed more expanded clones than CD4+ T cells after ivuxolimab.

The trial excluded patients who had a history of autoimmune disease or who were on systemic immunosuppression. Peripheral blood for TCR sequencing was drawn from every dose cohort at baseline, at cycle 4 day 1 and at cycle 7 day 1. Samples came from an open-label, multicenter, first-in-human phase I dose-escalation trial of ivuxolimab. Adults with locally advanced or metastatic melanoma, renal cell, hepatocellular, or head and neck squamous cell carcinoma were enrolled in the trial. Before TCR sequencing, CD4+ T cells and CD8+ T cells were sorted from peripheral blood as separate populations. For sequencing of the TCRbeta CDR3 region, genomic DNA was extracted from the sorted cells. The immunoSEQ Assay was used to sequence the TCRbeta CDR3 regions. TCRdb holds this immuneACCESS table with in-frame rearrangements only. Some clones are missing; in checked studies, unresolved V genes explain under half, and the rest has no known cause. For this sample there are about 40,000 clones; around 89% appear just once. The ten largest clonotypes hold about 4.5% of the sample.

By how much of the sample it makes up, this clone is large (0.1 to 1%). The specificity of this receptor is unknown. The record has no base qualities; no much larger clone is one base away. The specimen comprised CD4+ or CD8+ T cells sorted from blood, sampled in a trial of the OX40 agonist ivuxolimab. This clonotype originated in an adult with an advanced solid tumor such as melanoma, head and neck, liver or kidney cancer.

CDR3 sequence: CASSPSGDRGGYTF. The DNA reads as follows: TGTGCCAGCAGCCCGAGCGGGGATCGAGGTGGCTACACCTTC. This sequence uses TRBV27 and TRBJ1-2; the D gene assignment is ambiguous. CDR1 MNHEY and CDR2 SMNVEV were looked up in the germline V gene (reference sequence). The CDR3 runs 14 residues from the cysteine to the phenylalanine. The sequence is cut down to CDR3 DNA, 42 bases in frame from base 1. V is pared back by 6 bases and J by 7 bases, with 18 bases lying between the germline termini.